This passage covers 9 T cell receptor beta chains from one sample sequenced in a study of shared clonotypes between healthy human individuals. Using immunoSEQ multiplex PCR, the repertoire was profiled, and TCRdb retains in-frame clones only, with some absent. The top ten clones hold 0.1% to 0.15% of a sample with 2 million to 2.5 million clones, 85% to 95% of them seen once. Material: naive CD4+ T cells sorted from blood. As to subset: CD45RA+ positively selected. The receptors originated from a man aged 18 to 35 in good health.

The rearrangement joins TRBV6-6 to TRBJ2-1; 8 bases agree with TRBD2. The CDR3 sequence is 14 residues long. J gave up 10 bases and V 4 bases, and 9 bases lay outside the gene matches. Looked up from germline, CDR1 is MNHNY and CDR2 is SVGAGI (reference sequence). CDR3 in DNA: TGTGCCAGCAGTTCCTCCGGGGGGGCGAAGGAGCAGTTCTTC. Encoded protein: CASSSSGGAKEQFF.

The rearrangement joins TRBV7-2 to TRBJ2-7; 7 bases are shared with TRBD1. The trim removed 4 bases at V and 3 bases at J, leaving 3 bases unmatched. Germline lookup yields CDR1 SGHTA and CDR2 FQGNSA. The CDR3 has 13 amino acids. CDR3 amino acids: CASSWGQSYEQYF. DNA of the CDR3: TGTGCCAGCAGCTGGGGACAGAGCTACGAGCAGTACTTC. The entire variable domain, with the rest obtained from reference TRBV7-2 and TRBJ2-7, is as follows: GAGVSQSPSNKVTEKGKDVELRCDPISGHTALYWYRQSLGQGLEFLIYFQGNSAPDKSGLPSDRFSAERTGGSVSTLTIQRTQQEDSAVYLCASSWGQSYEQYFGPGTRLTVT.

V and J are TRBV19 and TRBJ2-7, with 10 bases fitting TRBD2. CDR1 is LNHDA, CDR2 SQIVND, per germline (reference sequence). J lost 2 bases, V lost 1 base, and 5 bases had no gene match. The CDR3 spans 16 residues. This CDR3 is CASSIGLAGIAYEQYF. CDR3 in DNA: TGTGCCAGTAGTATAGGACTAGCGGGCATCGCCTACGAGCAGTACTTC.

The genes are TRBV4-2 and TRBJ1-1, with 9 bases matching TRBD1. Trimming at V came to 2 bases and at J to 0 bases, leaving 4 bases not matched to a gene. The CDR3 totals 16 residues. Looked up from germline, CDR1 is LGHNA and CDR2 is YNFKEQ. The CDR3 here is CASSQRTGVMNTEAFF. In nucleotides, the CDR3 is TGTGCCAGCAGCCAAAGGACAGGGGTCATGAACACTGAAGCTTTCTTT.

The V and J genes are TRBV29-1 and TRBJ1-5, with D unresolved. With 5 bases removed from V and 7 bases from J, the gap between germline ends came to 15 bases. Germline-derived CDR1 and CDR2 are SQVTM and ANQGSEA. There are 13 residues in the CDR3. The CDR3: CSVSGPPPQPQHF. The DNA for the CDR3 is TGCAGCGTTAGTGGGCCACCGCCCCAGCCCCAGCATTTT.

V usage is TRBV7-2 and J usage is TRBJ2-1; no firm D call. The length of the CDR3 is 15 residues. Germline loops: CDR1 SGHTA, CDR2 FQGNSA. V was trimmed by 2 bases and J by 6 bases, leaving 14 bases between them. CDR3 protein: CASSLRSLGSNEQFF. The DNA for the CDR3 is TGTGCCAGCAGCTTAAGATCCCTGGGGTCCAATGAGCAGTTCTTC. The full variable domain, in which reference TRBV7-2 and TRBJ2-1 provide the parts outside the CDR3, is GAGVSQSPSNKVTEKGKDVELRCDPISGHTALYWYRQSLGQGLEFLIYFQGNSAPDKSGLPSDRFSAERTGGSVSTLTIQRTQQEDSAVYLCASSLRSLGSNEQFFGPGTRLTVL.

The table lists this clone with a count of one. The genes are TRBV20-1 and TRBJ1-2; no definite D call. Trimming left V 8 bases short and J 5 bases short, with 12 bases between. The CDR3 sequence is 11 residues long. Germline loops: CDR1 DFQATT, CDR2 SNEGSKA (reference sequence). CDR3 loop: CSSPTGYGYTF. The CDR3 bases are TGCAGTTCACCGACTGGATATGGCTACACCTTC.

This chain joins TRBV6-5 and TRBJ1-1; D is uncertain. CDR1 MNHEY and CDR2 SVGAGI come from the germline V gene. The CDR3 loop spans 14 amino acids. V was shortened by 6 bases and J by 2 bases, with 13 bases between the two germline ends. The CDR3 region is CASRTTEYNTEAFF. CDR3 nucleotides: TGTGCCAGCAGAACGACGGAGTACAACACTGAAGCTTTCTTT.

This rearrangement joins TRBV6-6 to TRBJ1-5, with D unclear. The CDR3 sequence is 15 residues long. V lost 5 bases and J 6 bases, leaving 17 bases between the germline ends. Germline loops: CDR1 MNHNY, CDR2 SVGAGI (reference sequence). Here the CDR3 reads CASSRFTPSGQPQHF. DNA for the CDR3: TGTGCCAGCAGTCGCTTTACACCATCGGGTCAGCCCCAGCATTTT.